Each of the 2 T cell receptor beta chains below was sequenced from the same sample in a study of cytomegalovirus exposure and HLA in healthy donors. The primer mix had 60 Vbeta and 13 Jbeta primers. Only in-frame clones appear in the TCRdb table, and some are missing; sequencing was by immunoSEQ multiplex PCR. The sample holds 110,000 to 150,000 clones; 60% to 85% are singletons and the top ten take around 7%. Sequencing was carried out using PBMCs. The origin of the receptors is a young man in good health and CMV-seronegative.

There are a few counts of this clone. V usage is TRBV6-5 and J usage is TRBJ1-2, with unresolved D. The CDR3 consists of 13 residues. V lost 6 bases and J lost 4, with 12 bases in between. CDR1 is MNHEY and CDR2 is SVGAGI in the germline V gene. For the CDR3, the DNA is TGTGCCAGCAGACTCAGACTAAGCTATGGCTACACCTTC. It is translated as CASRLRLSYGYTF.

This chain links TRBV6-1 with TRBJ2-7; 8 bases fit TRBD1. The germline V gene has CDR1 MNHNS and CDR2 SASEGT. After removal of 2 bases from V and 3 bases from J, the junction contained 6 bases not matched to a gene. The CDR3 loop spans 15 amino acids. The CDR3 region has the DNA TGTGCCAGCAGTGAAATGGTCGGACAGGGCTACGAGCAGTACTTC. Its translation is CASSEMVGQGYEQYF.